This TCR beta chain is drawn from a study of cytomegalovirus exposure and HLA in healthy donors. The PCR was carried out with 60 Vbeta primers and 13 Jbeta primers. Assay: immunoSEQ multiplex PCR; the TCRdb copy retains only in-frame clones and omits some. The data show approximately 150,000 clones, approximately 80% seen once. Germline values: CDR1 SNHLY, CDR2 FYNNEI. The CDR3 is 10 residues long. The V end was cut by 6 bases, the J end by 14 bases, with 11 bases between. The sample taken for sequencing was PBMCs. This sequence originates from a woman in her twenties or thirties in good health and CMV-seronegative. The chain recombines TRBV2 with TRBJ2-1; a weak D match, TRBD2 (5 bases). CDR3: CASRRESKFF. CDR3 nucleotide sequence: TGTGCCAGCAGGAGGGAAAGCAAGTTCTTC.